This TCR beta chain was identified in a study of T cell clonality in common variable immunodeficiency. V was pared by 1 base and J by 0 bases, with 9 bases between. This CDR3 is built from 15 residues. Looked up from germline, CDR1 is LNHDA and CDR2 is SQIVND (reference sequence). Clones were sequenced by immunoSEQ multiplex PCR, and TCRdb holds only the in-frame ones, with some missing. This repertoire holds approximately 50,000 clones, and none appear only once. Comments on this clone: What it binds is not known. The read ends 3 residues before the CDR3 terminus; that terminus is restored from the germline J gene.

Caucasian heritage predominated among both patients and controls. General study points: Compared with healthy controls, CVID subjects showed increased TCRbeta clonality, mostly in about a third. Shared TCRbeta clones were fewer between CVID subjects than controls.

The receptor was isolated from a person aged 18-70 years in good health. Sequencing was done on a sample of peripheral blood mononuclear cells. The V and J genes are TRBV19 and TRBJ1-1; D may be TRBD1 (5 bases). The CDR3 here is CASSIGAGLNTEAFF. CDR3 DNA, as far as it was read: TGTGCCAGTAGTATAGGGGCAGGGCTGAACACTGAA.